Listed below are T cell receptor beta chains from one sample, sequenced in a study of blood T cell repertoires in COVID-19. Clones were read by immunoSEQ multiplex PCR, and TCRdb kept only the in-frame ones, dropping some. The sample carries approximately 150,000 clones, approximately 81% recorded once. The sample taken for sequencing was peripheral blood. These TCRs come from a man aged 35-49 years with acute or convalescent COVID-19. CDR3s include the opening cysteine and the closing phenylalanine or tryptophan. Each record gives: clone size, V gene, J gene, D gene, CDR3 protein, CDR3 DNA. A D gene is named only where the DNA matches it firmly. Size is stated for part of the rows, as once, few or many counts, or as a class when the clone is expanded.

.	TRBV10-1	TRBJ1-1	TRBD1	CASSGTGANTEAFF	TGCGCCAGCAGTGGGACAGGGGCGAACACTGAAGCTTTCTTT
few	TRBV6-5	TRBJ1-3	.	CASSYTAQSSGNTIYF	TGTGCCAGCAGTTACACTGCACAGAGCTCTGGAAACACCATATATTTT
.	TRBV30	TRBJ1-2	.	CAWSVRTDGYTF	TGTGCCTGGAGTGTACGGACAGATGGCTACACCTTC
.	TRBV7-3	TRBJ1-1	TRBD1	CASSSRQGTEAFF	TGTGCCAGCAGCTCAAGACAGGGAACTGAAGCTTTCTTT
once	TRBV12-5	TRBJ1-2	.	CASGRDIYGYTF	TGTGCTAGTGGCCGGGACATCTATGGCTACACCTTC
.	TRBV2	TRBJ1-6	.	CASKTGIGNSPLHF	TGTGCCAGCAAGACCGGGATCGGAAATTCACCCCTCCACTTT
once	TRBV5-1	TRBJ1-3	.	CASSMGLGNTIYF	TGCGCCAGCAGCATGGGACTCGGAAACACCATATATTTT
.	TRBV27	TRBJ1-6	.	CASSLGQFGNSPLHF	TGTGCCAGCAGTTTAGGGCAGTTTGGAAATTCACCCCTCCACTTT
.	TRBV28	TRBJ1-3	.	CASSLGDRQAGNTIYF	TGTGCCAGCAGTTTGGGCGACAGGCAGGCTGGAAACACCATATATTTT
.	TRBV7-9	TRBJ2-7	TRBD1	CASSRDSSIEQYF	TGTGCCAGCAGCCGGGACAGTAGTATCGAGCAGTACTTC
.	TRBV5-4	TRBJ2-1	.	CASSLDPGREIHEQFF	TGTGCCAGCAGCTTGGACCCAGGACGGGAAATCCATGAGCAGTTCTTC
.	TRBV11-2	TRBJ2-3	TRBD2	CASSYYSGGASDTQYF	TGTGCCAGCAGCTACTATAGCGGGGGGGCTTCGGATACGCAGTATTTT
once	TRBV3-1/TRBV3-2	TRBJ2-7	TRBD2	CASSQAGGTYEQYF	TGTGCCAGCAGCCAAGCGGGGGGGACCTACGAGCAGTACTTC
.	TRBV7-7	TRBJ2-5	TRBD2	CASSLIASGGQETQYF	TGTGCCAGCAGCTTAATTGCTAGCGGGGGCCAAGAGACCCAGTACTTC
.	TRBV11-2	TRBJ1-4	.	CASSLVGVNEKLFF	TGTGCCAGCAGCTTAGTAGGGGTTAATGAAAAACTGTTTTTT
.	TRBV7-7	TRBJ2-2	TRBD2	CAVRSGGGPPGELFF	TGTGCCGTTAGGTCGGGCGGGGGGCCCCCCGGGGAGCTGTTTTTT
.	TRBV2	TRBJ2-3	TRBD2	CASSEGASGSTDTQYF	TGTGCCAGCAGTGAAGGGGCTAGCGGGAGCACAGATACGCAGTATTTT
.	TRBV27	TRBJ2-1	TRBD2	CASSLWLAGDEEQFF	TGTGCCAGCAGTTTATGGCTAGCGGGGGACGAGGAGCAGTTCTTC
.	TRBV18	TRBJ2-7	TRBD1	CASSSGQKAYEQYF	TGTGCCAGCTCATCGGGACAGAAGGCCTACGAGCAGTACTTC
.	TRBV5-5	TRBJ2-6	.	CASGRHWAGANVLTF	TGTGCCAGCGGCAGGCACTGGGCTGGGGCCAACGTCCTGACTTTC
.	TRBV19	TRBJ2-1	TRBD2	CASKRGGLGNEQFF	TGTGCCAGTAAACGGGGGGGGCTTGGGAATGAGCAGTTCTTC
once	TRBV11-2	TRBJ1-1	TRBD1	CASSYIPGQGYTEAFF	TGTGCCAGCAGCTATATTCCGGGACAGGGGTACACTGAAGCTTTCTTT
.	TRBV20-1	TRBJ2-2	.	CSARESGELFF	TGCAGTGCTAGAGAGAGTGGGGAGCTGTTTTTT
.	TRBV18	TRBJ1-3	.	CASSPAQDSGNTIYF	TGTGCCAGCTCACCAGCTCAGGACTCTGGAAACACCATATATTTT
.	TRBV4-1	TRBJ1-2	.	CASSQDDSTNYGYTF	TGCGCCAGCAGCCAAGATGACAGTACCAACTATGGCTACACCTTC
.	TRBV5-6	TRBJ2-1	TRBD1	CASSFQLGTGQFF	TGTGCCAGCAGCTTTCAGCTAGGGACAGGGCAGTTCTTC
once	TRBV2	TRBJ1-6	TRBD1	CASEGTGYSPLHF	TGTGCCAGCGAAGGGACAGGATATTCACCCCTCCACTTT
.	TRBV27	TRBJ2-3	TRBD2	CASSLRVPLAGRDTQYF	TGTGCCAGCAGCCTCCGGGTTCCACTAGCGGGGAGGGATACGCAGTATTTT
few	TRBV6-5	TRBJ2-7	TRBD1	CASRTGTGGYEQYF	TGTGCCAGCAGGACCGGGACAGGGGGCTACGAGCAGTACTTC
.	TRBV5-4	TRBJ2-3	.	CASSLTRLTHTQYF	TGTGCCAGCAGCCTTACTAGGCTAACGCATACGCAGTATTTT
.	TRBV5-8	TRBJ1-4	TRBD1	CASSRLRGEKLFF	TGTGCCAGCAGCCGGCTCAGGGGGGAAAAACTGTTTTTT
.	TRBV10-3	TRBJ1-2	TRBD1	CAITSQGQGNYGYTF	TGTGCCATCACCTCACAGGGGCAGGGTAACTATGGCTACACCTTC
.	TRBV7-9	TRBJ1-4	.	CASSRRTENEKLFF	TGTGCCAGCAGCCGCCGGACAGAGAATGAAAAACTGTTTTTT
.	TRBV5-4	TRBJ2-1	TRBD1	CASSLGTGGYNEQFF	TGTGCCAGCAGCTTGGGGACAGGGGGCTACAATGAGCAGTTCTTC
few	TRBV5-1	TRBJ2-6	.	CASSSLIPSVSSGANVLTF	TGCGCCAGCAGCTCCCTTATTCCCTCAGTGTCCTCTGGGGCCAACGTCCTGACTTTC
.	TRBV2	TRBJ2-5	.	CASSEASWTHRKTQYF	TGTGCCAGCAGTGAAGCCAGCTGGACACACAGGAAGACCCAGTACTTC
once	TRBV19	TRBJ1-5	TRBD1	CASSPNVKGAGEPQHF	TGTGCCAGTAGCCCCAATGTAAAGGGGGCAGGTGAGCCCCAGCATTTT
.	TRBV5-1	TRBJ2-7	.	CASSPQGWEQYF	TGCGCCAGCAGTCCCCAGGGGTGGGAGCAGTACTTC
.	TRBV29-1	TRBJ1-1	.	CSAGLKNTEAFF	TGCAGCGCCGGACTGAAGAACACTGAAGCTTTCTTT
.	TRBV5-4	TRBJ2-7	.	CASSRWGDYEQYF	TGTGCCAGCAGTAGGTGGGGGGACTACGAGCAGTACTTC
.	TRBV9	TRBJ2-5	TRBD2	CASSVASGGATQYF	TGTGCCAGCAGCGTAGCAAGCGGGGGCGCGACCCAGTACTTC
.	TRBV2	TRBJ1-1	.	CASSVAMNTEAFF	TGTGCCAGCAGTGTGGCCATGAACACTGAAGCTTTCTTT
.	TRBV10-3	TRBJ2-1	TRBD1	CAISGGQGVKDEQFF	TGTGCCATCAGTGGTGGACAGGGGGTAAAAGATGAGCAGTTCTTC
.	TRBV4-1	TRBJ2-3	TRBD2	CASSQGGSLGGEWAITDTQYF	TGCGCCAGCAGCCAAGGCGGATCTCTCGGGGGGGAATGGGCCATCACAGATACGCAGTATTTT
.	TRBV25-1	TRBJ2-7	TRBD1	CASSEVGTGYEQYF	TGTGCCAGCAGTGAAGTTGGGACAGGGTACGAGCAGTACTTC
.	TRBV14	TRBJ1-2	TRBD1	CASSQGPGQGGRYGYTF	TGTGCCAGCAGCCAAGGACCGGGACAGGGGGGGCGATATGGCTACACCTTC